The following is a T cell receptor beta chain sequence with its context. The sample originates from a study of blood T cell repertoires in COVID-19. About the study: The study drew acute and convalescent COVID-19 samples from the United States, Italy and Spain. Nucleic acid was either cDNA or gDNA, and it came from T cells, B-cell-depleted T cells, or PBMCs.

Sequenced by immunoSEQ multiplex PCR; TCRdb stores in-frame clones only, minus some. The data show tens of thousands of clones, with 75% to 90% seen just once and around 3.5% held by the top ten. J gave up 0 bases and V 4 bases, and 4 bases lay outside the gene matches. CDR1 and CDR2 (germline): SGHRS, YFSETQ. The CDR3 spans 15 residues. This sequence joins TRBV5-1 and TRBJ2-1; 7 bases are shared with TRBD2. Sequencing was carried out using peripheral blood. This receptor was identified in a human donor in a cohort sampled during active COVID-19. The DNA of the CDR3 is TGCGCCAGCAGCCCTTTAGCGGGCTCCTACAATGAGCAGTTCTTC. This codes for CASSPLAGSYNEQFF.